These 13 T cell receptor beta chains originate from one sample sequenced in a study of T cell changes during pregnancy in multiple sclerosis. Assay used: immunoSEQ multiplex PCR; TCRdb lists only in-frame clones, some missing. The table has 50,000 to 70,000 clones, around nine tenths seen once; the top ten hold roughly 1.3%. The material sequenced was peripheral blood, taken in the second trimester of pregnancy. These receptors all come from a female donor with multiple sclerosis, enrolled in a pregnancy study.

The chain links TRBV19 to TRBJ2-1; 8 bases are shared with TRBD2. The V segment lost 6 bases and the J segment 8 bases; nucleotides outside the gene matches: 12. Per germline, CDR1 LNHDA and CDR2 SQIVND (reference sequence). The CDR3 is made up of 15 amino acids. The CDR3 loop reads CASSPRGGPKDEQFF. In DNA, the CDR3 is TGTGCCAGTAGCCCTCGGGGGGGGCCCAAGGATGAGCAGTTCTTC.

The chain's CDR3 is CASSLERTSVHEQFF. The DNA for the CDR3 is TGTGCCAGCAGCTTAGAGCGGACTAGCGTCCATGAGCAGTTCTTC. The rearrangement joins TRBV11-2 to TRBJ2-1; the match to TRBD2 covers 9 bases. This CDR3 contains 15 residues. The J segment lost 8 bases and the V segment lost 0 bases, leaving 5 bases of the junction unmatched. Germline V gives CDR1 SGHAT, CDR2 FQNNGV.

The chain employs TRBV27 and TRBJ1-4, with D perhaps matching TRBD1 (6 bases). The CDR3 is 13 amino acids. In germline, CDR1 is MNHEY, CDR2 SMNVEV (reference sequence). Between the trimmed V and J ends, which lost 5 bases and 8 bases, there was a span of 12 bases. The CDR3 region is CASSRRTAEKLFF. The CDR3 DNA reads TGTGCCAGCAGTCGACGGACAGCAGAAAAACTGTTTTTT.

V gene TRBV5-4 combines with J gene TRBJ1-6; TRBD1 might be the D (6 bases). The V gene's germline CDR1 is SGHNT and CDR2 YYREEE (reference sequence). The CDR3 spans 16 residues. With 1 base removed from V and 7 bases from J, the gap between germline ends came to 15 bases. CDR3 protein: CASSLRGGWANSPLHF. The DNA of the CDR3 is TGTGCCAGCAGCTTGAGAGGGGGTTGGGCGAATTCACCCCTCCACTTT.

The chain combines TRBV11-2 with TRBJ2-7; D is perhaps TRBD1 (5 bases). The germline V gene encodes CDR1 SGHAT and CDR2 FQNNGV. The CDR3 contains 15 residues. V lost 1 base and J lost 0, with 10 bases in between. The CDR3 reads CASSLGREPSYEQYF. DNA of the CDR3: TGTGCCAGCAGCTTAGGCAGGGAACCCTCCTACGAGCAGTACTTC.

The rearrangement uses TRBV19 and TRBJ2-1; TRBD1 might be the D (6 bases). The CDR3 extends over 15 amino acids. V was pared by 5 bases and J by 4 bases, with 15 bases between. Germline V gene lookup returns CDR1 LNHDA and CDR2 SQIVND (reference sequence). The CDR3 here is CASSFRTEEYNEQFF. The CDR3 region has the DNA TGTGCCAGTAGTTTTCGGACAGAAGAATACAATGAGCAGTTCTTC.

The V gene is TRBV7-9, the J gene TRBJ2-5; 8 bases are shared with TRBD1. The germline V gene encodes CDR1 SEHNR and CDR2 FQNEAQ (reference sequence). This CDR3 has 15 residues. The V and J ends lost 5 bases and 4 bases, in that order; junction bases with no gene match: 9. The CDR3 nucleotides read TGTGCCAGCAGCCCACCGACAGGGGCGGGAGAGACCCAGTACTTC. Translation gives CASSPPTGAGETQYF.

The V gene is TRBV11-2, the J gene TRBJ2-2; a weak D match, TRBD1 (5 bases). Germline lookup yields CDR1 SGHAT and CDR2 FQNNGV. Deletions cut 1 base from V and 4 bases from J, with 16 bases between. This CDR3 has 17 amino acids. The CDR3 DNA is TGTGCCAGCAGCTTAGTCTTTGGGGCTTTTGTCACCGGGGAGCTGTTTTTT. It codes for CASSLVFGAFVTGELFF.

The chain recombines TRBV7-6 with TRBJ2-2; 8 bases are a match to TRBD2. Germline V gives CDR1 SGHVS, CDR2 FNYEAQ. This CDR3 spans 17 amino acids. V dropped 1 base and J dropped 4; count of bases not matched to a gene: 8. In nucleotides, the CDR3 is TGTGCCAGCAGCTTAGGGCGGGCTAGCGGGTTCACCGGGGAGCTGTTTTTT. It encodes CASSLGRASGFTGELFF. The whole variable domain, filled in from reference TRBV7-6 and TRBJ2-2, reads GAGVSQSPRYKVTKRGQDVALRCDPISGHVSLYWYRQALGQGPEFLTYFNYEAQQDKSGLPNDRFSAERPEGSISTLTIQRTEQRDSAMYRCASSLGRASGFTGELFFGEGSRLTVL.

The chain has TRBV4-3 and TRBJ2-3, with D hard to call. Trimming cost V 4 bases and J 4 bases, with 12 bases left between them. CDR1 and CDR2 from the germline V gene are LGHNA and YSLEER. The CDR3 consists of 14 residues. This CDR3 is CASSRSVQADTQYF. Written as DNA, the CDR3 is TGCGCCAGCAGCCGGAGTGTCCAAGCAGATACGCAGTATTTT.

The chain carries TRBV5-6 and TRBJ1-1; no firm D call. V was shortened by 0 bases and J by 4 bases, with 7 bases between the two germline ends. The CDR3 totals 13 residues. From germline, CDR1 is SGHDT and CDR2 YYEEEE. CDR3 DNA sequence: TGTGCCAGCAGCTTGGGTCGGGGCACTGAAGCTTTCTTT. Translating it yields CASSLGRGTEAFF.

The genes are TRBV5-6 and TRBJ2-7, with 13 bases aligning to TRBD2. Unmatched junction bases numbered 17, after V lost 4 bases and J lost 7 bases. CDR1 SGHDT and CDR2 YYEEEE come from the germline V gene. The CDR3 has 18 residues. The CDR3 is CASSQLQLAGGPRGEQYF. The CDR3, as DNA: TGTGCCAGCAGCCAACTCCAACTAGCGGGAGGGCCGCGAGGGGAGCAGTACTTC.

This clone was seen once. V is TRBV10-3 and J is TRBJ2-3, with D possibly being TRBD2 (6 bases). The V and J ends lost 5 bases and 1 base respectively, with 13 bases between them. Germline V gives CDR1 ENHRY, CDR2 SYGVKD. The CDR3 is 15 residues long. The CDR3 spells CAISFARDGTDTQYF. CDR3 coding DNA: TGTGCCATCAGTTTTGCGCGGGACGGCACAGATACGCAGTATTTT.